This is a list of T cell receptor beta chains from one sample in a study of T cell responses to AZD1222 COVID-19 vaccine. Measured with immunoSEQ multiplex PCR; TCRdb has only the in-frame clones, and not every one. The sample lists around 200,000 clones, 88% occurring once. The material was peripheral blood, obtained on day 0 of AZD1222 vaccination. The receptors were sampled from an adult in good health. The CDR3 runs from the conserved cysteine through the conserved F or W. The order of the fields is V gene, D gene, clone size, J gene, CDR3 protein, CDR3 DNA. A D gene is named only where the DNA matches it firmly. A row's size may be missing; if present it is once, few, many or a size class.

>TRBV6-5|-|-|TRBJ2-1
CASSNSVRGNEQFF
TGTGCCAGCTCGAATTCCGTACGAGGAAATGAGCAGTTCTTC
>TRBV7-3|TRBD2|-|TRBJ2-5
CASSLARGVQETQYF
TGTGCCAGCAGCTTGGCGCGGGGGGTCCAAGAGACCCAGTACTTC
>TRBV7-6|-|-|TRBJ2-5
CASSSIGGPRETQYF
TGTGCCAGCAGCTCGATCGGGGGGCCCCGAGAGACCCAGTACTTC
>TRBV19|TRBD1|-|TRBJ1-4
CASRDRVNEKLFF
TGTGCCAGCCGGGACAGGGTTAATGAAAAACTGTTTTTT
>TRBV11-2|TRBD2|-|TRBJ2-5
CASSPNGGETQYF
TGTGCCAGCAGCCCCAACGGGGGGGAGACCCAGTACTTC
>TRBV6-2/TRBV6-3|-|-|TRBJ2-1
CASSESTSHQFF
TGTGCCAGCAGCGAATCCACTAGCCATCAGTTCTTC
>TRBV19|-|-|TRBJ2-7
CASSTAGTGMYEQYF
TGTGCCAGTAGTACCGCCGGGACGGGCATGTACGAGCAGTACTTC
>TRBV7-9|-|once|TRBJ2-5
CASSQGETQYF
TGTGCCAGCAGCCAAGGGGAGACCCAGTACTTC
>TRBV7-3|TRBD1|-|TRBJ1-4
CASSLDRDVRDSEKLFF
TGTGCCAGCAGCTTGGACAGGGATGTCCGGGATAGTGAAAAACTGTTTTTT
>TRBV5-4|-|-|TRBJ1-2
CASSLGGTDYGYTF
TGTGCCAGCAGCTTGGGTGGGACGGACTATGGCTACACCTTC
>TRBV28|-|-|TRBJ1-5
CASSLGGGSNQPQHF
TGTGCCAGCAGCCTAGGAGGGGGAAGCAATCAGCCCCAGCATTTT
>TRBV12-5|-|-|TRBJ2-7
CASGQAGYSYEQYF
TGTGCTAGTGGTCAGGCGGGGTACTCCTACGAGCAGTACTTC
>TRBV3-1/TRBV3-2|-|-|TRBJ1-4
CASSPGTDEKLFF
TGTGCCAGCAGCCCCGGGACGGATGAAAAACTGTTTTTT
>TRBV3-1/TRBV3-2|TRBD1|-|TRBJ2-7
CASSQYRGLYF
TGTGCCAGCAGCCAGTACAGGGGGCTGTACTTC
>TRBV21-1|-|-|TRBJ1-5
CASSKQGAQGQPQHF
TGTGCCAGCAGCAAACAGGGGGCGCAGGGTCAGCCCCAGCATTTT
>TRBV7-3|-|-|TRBJ2-1
CASSLLGGNNEQFF
TGTGCCAGCAGCTTACTGGGCGGGAACAATGAGCAGTTCTTC
>TRBV18|-|-|TRBJ1-1
CASSLREATEAFF
TGTGCCAGCTCCCTCAGGGAGGCCACTGAAGCTTTCTTT
>TRBV30|-|-|TRBJ1-1
CAWTSTRDTEAFF
TGTGCCTGGACTTCAACTCGGGACACTGAAGCTTTCTTT
>TRBV6-5|-|-|TRBJ2-2
CASTRQQGSGELFF
TGTGCCAGCACGCGGCAACAGGGATCCGGGGAGCTGTTTTTT
>TRBV6-5|-|-|TRBJ1-5
CASSSNGGRGNQPQHF
TGTGCCAGCAGTTCCAACGGGGGCCGAGGCAATCAGCCCCAGCATTTT
>TRBV6-1|TRBD1|-|TRBJ1-5
CASSEERGQGYQPQHF
TGTGCCAGCAGTGAAGAGAGAGGACAGGGTTATCAGCCCCAGCATTTT
>TRBV11-2|-|-|TRBJ1-6
CASRHRNRVDNSPLHF
TGTGCCAGCAGACACCGGAACAGGGTCGATAATTCACCCCTCCACTTT
>TRBV3-1/TRBV3-2|-|-|TRBJ1-1
CASSRPSGGRTEAFF
TGTGCCAGCAGCCGGCCAAGCGGGGGGAGGACTGAAGCTTTCTTT
>TRBV30|-|-|TRBJ1-5
CAWSGQNSNQPQHF
TGTGCCTGGAGCGGACAAAATAGCAATCAGCCCCAGCATTTT
>TRBV13|TRBD1|-|TRBJ1-2
CASSSLDRAGYTF
TGTGCCAGCAGCTCCCTGGACAGGGCCGGCTACACCTTC
>TRBV5-1|-|-|TRBJ1-4
CASSPDHATNEKLFF
TGCGCCAGCAGCCCTGACCACGCAACTAATGAAAAACTGTTTTTT
>TRBV9|-|-|TRBJ2-1
CASSSQGGGYNEQFF
TGTGCCAGCAGCTCCCAGGGAGGAGGGTACAATGAGCAGTTCTTC
>TRBV5-6|TRBD1|-|TRBJ1-6
CASSLGQGLNSPLHF
TGTGCCAGCAGCTTGGGACAGGGATTAAATTCACCCCTCCACTTT
>TRBV10-1|-|-|TRBJ1-6
CASSEGSSYNSPLHF
TGCGCCAGCAGTGAGGGATCCAGCTATAATTCACCCCTCCACTTT
>TRBV7-2|-|-|TRBJ2-3
CASSRLGLGGTDTQYF
TGTGCCAGCAGTCGACTAGGACTGGGCGGCACAGATACGCAGTATTTT
>TRBV19|-|-|TRBJ1-5
CASSALLVNQPQHF
TGTGCCAGTAGTGCCCTTTTAGTCAATCAGCCCCAGCATTTT
>TRBV5-1|-|-|TRBJ1-3
CASCRDPGSGNTIYF
TGCGCCAGCTGTCGGGACCCGGGCTCTGGAAACACCATATATTTT
>TRBV5-6|-|-|TRBJ1-1
CASSFWGGTNTEAFF
TGTGCCAGCAGCTTCTGGGGCGGAACTAACACTGAAGCTTTCTTT
>TRBV6-5|-|-|TRBJ1-5
CASSAKGGGGQPQHF
TGTGCCAGCAGCGCTAAAGGGGGAGGGGGTCAGCCCCAGCATTTT
>TRBV11-2|-|-|TRBJ1-2
CASSPGLNYGYTF
TGTGCCAGCAGCCCCGGACTGAACTATGGCTACACCTTC
>TRBV7-3|TRBD2|-|TRBJ2-1
CASSTTPTSGLYNEQFF
TGTGCCAGCAGCACCACTCCCACTAGCGGCCTCTACAATGAGCAGTTCTTC
>TRBV7-8|TRBD1|-|TRBJ1-1
CASRVQGQGVGEAFF
TGTGCCAGCCGGGTGCAGGGACAGGGTGTTGGCGAAGCTTTCTTT
>TRBV19|-|-|TRBJ2-7
CASSINRDYEQYF
TGTGCCAGTAGTATTAACAGGGACTACGAGCAGTACTTC
>TRBV6-5|-|-|TRBJ2-7
CASSYSTGSEQYF
TGTGCCAGCAGTTACTCGACCGGTTCCGAGCAGTACTTC
>TRBV3-1/TRBV3-2|-|few|TRBJ2-3
CASSRGGHPGDTQYF
TGTGCCAGCAGCCGTGGGGGACATCCCGGAGATACGCAGTATTTT
>TRBV5-1|-|-|TRBJ2-2
CASSWMGNTGELFF
TGCGCCAGCAGCTGGATGGGGAACACCGGGGAGCTGTTTTTT